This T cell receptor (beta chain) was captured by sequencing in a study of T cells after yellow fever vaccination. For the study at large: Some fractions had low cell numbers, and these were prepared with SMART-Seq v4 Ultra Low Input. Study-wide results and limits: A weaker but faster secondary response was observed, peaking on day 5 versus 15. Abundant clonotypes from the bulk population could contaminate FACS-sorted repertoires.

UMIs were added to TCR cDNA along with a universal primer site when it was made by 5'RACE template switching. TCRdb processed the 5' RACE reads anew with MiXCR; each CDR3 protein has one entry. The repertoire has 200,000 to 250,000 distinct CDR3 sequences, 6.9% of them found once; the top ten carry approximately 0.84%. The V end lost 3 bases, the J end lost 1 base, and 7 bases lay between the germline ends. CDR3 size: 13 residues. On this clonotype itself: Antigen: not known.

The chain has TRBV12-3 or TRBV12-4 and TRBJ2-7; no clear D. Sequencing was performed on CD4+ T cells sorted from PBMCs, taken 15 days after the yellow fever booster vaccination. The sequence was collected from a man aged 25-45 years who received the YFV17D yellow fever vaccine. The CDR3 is CASSFMGSYEQYF. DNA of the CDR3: TGTGCCAGCAGTTTCATGGGGTCCTACGAGCAGTACTTC.